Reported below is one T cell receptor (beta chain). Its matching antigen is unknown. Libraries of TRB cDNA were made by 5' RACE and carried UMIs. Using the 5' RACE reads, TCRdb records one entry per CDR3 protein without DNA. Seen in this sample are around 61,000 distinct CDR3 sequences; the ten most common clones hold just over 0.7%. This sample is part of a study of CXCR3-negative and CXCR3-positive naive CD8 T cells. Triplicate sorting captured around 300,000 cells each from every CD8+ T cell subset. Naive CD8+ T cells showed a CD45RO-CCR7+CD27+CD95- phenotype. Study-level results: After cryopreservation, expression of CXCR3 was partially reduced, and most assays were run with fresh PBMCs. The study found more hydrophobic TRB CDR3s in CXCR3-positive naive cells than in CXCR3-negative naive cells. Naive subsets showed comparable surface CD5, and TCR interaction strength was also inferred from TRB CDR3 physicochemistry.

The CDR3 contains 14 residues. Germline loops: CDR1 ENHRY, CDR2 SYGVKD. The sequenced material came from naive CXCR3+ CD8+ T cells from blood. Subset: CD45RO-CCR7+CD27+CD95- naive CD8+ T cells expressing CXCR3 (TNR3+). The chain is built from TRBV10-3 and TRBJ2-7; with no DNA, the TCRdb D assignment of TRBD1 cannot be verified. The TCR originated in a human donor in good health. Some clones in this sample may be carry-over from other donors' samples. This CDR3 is CATRETGSSYEQYF.